A single sample is the source of the 10 T cell receptor beta chains below, sequenced in a study of cytomegalovirus exposure and HLA in healthy donors. Primers: 60 Vbeta forward and 13 Jbeta reverse. Method: immunoSEQ multiplex PCR; TCRdb's copy keeps in-frame clones and lacks some. The sample has 190,000 or so clones, 75% to 90% seen once. What was sequenced was PBMCs. These TCRs come from a man aged 50 to 59 in good health and CMV-seronegative.

The chain combines TRBV4-1 with TRBJ2-7; 9 positions agree with TRBD2. The V gene's germline CDR1 is MGHRA and CDR2 YSYEKL. The CDR3 totals 18 residues. The junction had 12 bases not matched to a gene; V was cut back by 1 base and J by 2 bases. In nucleotides, the CDR3 is TGCGCCAGCAGCCAAGCCCCACCTGGCGGGAGGGTAACCTACGAGCAGTACTTC. It specifies CASSQAPPGGRVTYEQYF.

The chain links TRBV28 to TRBJ2-7; 13 nucleotides match TRBD2. The V gene's germline CDR1 is MDHEN and CDR2 SYDVKM. The V gene end was trimmed by 6 bases and the J gene end by 5 bases; junction bases not matched to a gene: 7. CDR3 length: 15 residues. CDR3 protein: CASSLGLAGQDEQYF. The DNA for the CDR3 is TGTGCCAGCAGCCTGGGACTAGCGGGGCAGGACGAGCAGTACTTC.

The CDR3 sequence is CSVIGAEEAFF. DNA for the CDR3: TGCAGCGTCATTGGGGCGGAAGAAGCTTTCTTT. This chain links TRBV29-1 with TRBJ1-1; TRBD1 is a possible D gene (5 bases). The V gene lost 6 bases and the J gene lost 8 bases, with 13 bases spanning the gap. The length of the CDR3 is 11 residues. Germline values: CDR1 SQVTM, CDR2 ANQGSEA. Together with reference TRBV29-1 and TRBJ1-1, the CDR3 gives the full variable domain: SAVISQKPSRDICQRGTSLTIQCQVDSQVTMMFWYRQQPGQSLTLIATANQGSEATYESGFVIDKFPISRPNLTFSTLTVSNMSPEDSSIYLCSVIGAEEAFFGQGTRLTVV.

The chain employs TRBV18 and TRBJ1-3; 11 nucleotides line up with TRBD1. Germline V gene data show CDR1 as KGHSH and CDR2 as LQKENI. Germline trimming cut 6 bases from V and 0 bases from J; bases unmatched to any gene: 10. The CDR3 covers 18 residues. The CDR3 sequence is CASSPSGTGGLSGNTIYF. The CDR3 DNA reads TGTGCCAGCTCGCCCTCCGGGACAGGGGGGCTCTCTGGAAACACCATATATTTT.

The chain carries TRBV28 and TRBJ2-7; TRBD2 matches 9 bases. Trimming cost V 6 bases and J 3 bases; bases outside gene matches: 12. Germline loops: CDR1 MDHEN, CDR2 SYDVKM. The CDR3 length is 16 residues. The CDR3 reads CASRKDRSGRFYEQYF. CDR3 coding DNA: TGTGCCAGCAGAAAAGATCGTAGCGGGAGATTCTACGAGCAGTACTTC.

J is TRBJ2-1 and V is TRBV5-1, with D tentatively TRBD2 (6 bases). V lost 0 bases, J lost 9 bases, and 13 bases lay in between. Germline V CDR1 and CDR2: SGHRS, YFSETQ. This CDR3 region has 14 residues. Here the CDR3 reads CASSLGLGWSEQFF. The CDR3 DNA follows: TGCGCCAGCAGCTTGGGACTAGGATGGAGTGAGCAGTTCTTC.

The V and J genes are TRBV28 and TRBJ1-2; D not resolved. Germline V gene lookup returns CDR1 MDHEN and CDR2 SYDVKM. The CDR3 loop spans 16 amino acids. V gave up 6 bases and J gave up 4 bases, with 21 bases separating them. CDR3 in DNA: TGTGCCAGCAGCCTAGCCAGAGGCGAAGGGATCTATGGCTACACCTTC. It is translated as CASSLARGEGIYGYTF.

V is TRBV4-1 and J is TRBJ2-3, with 8 bases aligning to TRBD2. CDR3 length: 15 amino acids. The V and J ends lost 1 base and 6 bases, in that order; junction bases with no gene match: 6. Looked up from germline, CDR1 is MGHRA and CDR2 is YSYEKL. CDR3 bases: TGCGCCAGCAGCCAAGTGGTTTCGGGGGGGGATACGCAGTATTTT. It specifies CASSQVVSGGDTQYF.

This chain uses TRBV7-9 with TRBJ2-3; TRBD1 is a possible D gene (6 bases). CDR1 SEHNR and CDR2 FQNEAQ come from the germline V gene (reference sequence). The CDR3 is 12 amino acids. The germline V and J ends were trimmed by 5 bases and 6 bases, with 9 bases remaining between them. For the CDR3, the DNA is TGTGCCAGCAGCGTACAGGGTGATACGCAGTATTTT. Protein sequence: CASSVQGDTQYF.

The chain recombines TRBV7-2 with TRBJ1-2, with D possibly TRBD1 on 5 matching bases. Germline V gene lookup returns CDR1 SGHTA and CDR2 FQGNSA. The CDR3 length is 15 residues. The V gene lost 1 base and the J gene lost 4 bases, with 13 bases spanning the gap. In nucleotides, the CDR3 is TGTGCCAGCAGCTTAGAGACAAAACAGGTCTATGGCTACACCTTC. Protein: CASSLETKQVYGYTF. Full variable domain (outside the CDR3, taken from reference TRBV7-2 and TRBJ1-2): GAGVSQSPSNKVTEKGKDVELRCDPISGHTALYWYRQSLGQGLEFLIYFQGNSAPDKSGLPSDRFSAERTGGSVSTLTIQRTQQEDSAVYLCASSLETKQVYGYTFGSGTRLTVV.